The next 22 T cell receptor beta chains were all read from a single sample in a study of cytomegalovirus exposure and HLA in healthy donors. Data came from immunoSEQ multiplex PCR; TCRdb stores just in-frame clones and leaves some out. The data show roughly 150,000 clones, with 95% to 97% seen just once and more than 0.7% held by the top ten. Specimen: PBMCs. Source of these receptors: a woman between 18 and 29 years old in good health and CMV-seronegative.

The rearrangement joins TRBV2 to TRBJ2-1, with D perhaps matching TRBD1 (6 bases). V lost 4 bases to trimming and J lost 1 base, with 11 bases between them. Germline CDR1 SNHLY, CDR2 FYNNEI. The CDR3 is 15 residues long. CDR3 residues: CASSAGQPSYNEQFF. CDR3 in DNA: TGTGCCAGCAGTGCCGGACAGCCATCCTACAATGAGCAGTTCTTC. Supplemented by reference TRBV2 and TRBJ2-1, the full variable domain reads EPEVTQTPSHQVTQMGQEVILRCVPISNHLYFYWYRQILGQKVEFLVSFYNNEISEKSEIFDDQFSVERPDGSNFTLKIRSTKLEDSAMYFCASSAGQPSYNEQFFGPGTRLTVL.

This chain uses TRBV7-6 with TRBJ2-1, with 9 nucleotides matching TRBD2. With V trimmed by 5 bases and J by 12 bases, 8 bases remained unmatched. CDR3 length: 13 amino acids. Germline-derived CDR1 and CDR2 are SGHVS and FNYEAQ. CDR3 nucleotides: TGTGCCAGCAGCATACCTAGCGGGGCTGGGCAGTTCTTC. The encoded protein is CASSIPSGAGQFF.

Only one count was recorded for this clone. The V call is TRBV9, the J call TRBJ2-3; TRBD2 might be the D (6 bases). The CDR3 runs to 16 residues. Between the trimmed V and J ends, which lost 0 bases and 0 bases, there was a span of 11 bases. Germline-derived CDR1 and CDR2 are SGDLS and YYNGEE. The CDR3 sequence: CASSVVGGTSTDTQYF. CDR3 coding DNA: TGTGCCAGCAGCGTAGTAGGTGGGACTAGCACAGATACGCAGTATTTT.

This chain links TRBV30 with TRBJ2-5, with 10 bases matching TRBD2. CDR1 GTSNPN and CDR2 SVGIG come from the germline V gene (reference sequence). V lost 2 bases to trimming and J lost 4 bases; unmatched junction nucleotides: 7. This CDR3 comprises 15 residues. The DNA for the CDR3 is TGTGCCTGGAGTAGCGGGGGGGCCTTCGTAGAGACCCAGTACTTC. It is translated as CAWSSGGAFVETQYF.

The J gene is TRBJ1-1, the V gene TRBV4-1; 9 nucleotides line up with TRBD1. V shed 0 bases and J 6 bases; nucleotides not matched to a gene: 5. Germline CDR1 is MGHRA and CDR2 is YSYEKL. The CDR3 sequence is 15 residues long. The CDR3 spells CASSQEDRGGPEAFF. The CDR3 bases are TGCGCCAGCAGCCAAGAGGACAGGGGAGGCCCTGAAGCTTTCTTT.

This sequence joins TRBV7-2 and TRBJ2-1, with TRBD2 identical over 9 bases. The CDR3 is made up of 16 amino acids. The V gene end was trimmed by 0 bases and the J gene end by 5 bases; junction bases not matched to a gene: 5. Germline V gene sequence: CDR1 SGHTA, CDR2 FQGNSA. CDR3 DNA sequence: TGTGCCAGCAGCTTAGCTGCGACTAGCGGCAACAATGAGCAGTTCTTC. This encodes CASSLAATSGNNEQFF.

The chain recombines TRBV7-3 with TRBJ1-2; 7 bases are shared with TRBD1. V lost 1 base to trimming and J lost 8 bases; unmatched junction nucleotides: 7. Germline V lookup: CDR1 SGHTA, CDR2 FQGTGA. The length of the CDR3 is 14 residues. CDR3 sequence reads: CASSLRGTGDGYTF. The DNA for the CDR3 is TGTGCCAGCAGCTTAAGGGGTACAGGGGACGGCTACACCTTC.

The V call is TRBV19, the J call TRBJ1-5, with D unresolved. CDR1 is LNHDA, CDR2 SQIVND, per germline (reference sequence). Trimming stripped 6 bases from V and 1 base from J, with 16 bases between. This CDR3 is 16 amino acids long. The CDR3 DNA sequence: TGTGCCAGTAGGGGAGCGACGGGTTGGAGCAATCAGCCCCAGCATTTT. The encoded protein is CASRGATGWSNQPQHF.

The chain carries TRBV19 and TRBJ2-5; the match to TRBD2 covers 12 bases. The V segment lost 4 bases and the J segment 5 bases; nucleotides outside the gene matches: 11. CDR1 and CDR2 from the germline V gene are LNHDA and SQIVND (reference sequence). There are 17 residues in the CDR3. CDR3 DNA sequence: TGTGCCAGTAGTAAAGGACTAGCGGGGCCCCGCGGGGAGACCCAGTACTTC. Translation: CASSKGLAGPRGETQYF.

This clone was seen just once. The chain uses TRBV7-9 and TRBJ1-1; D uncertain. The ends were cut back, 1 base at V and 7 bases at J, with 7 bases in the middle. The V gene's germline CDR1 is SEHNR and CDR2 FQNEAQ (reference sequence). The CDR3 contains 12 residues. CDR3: CASSLGLNEAFF. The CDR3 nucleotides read TGTGCCAGCAGCTTAGGACTTAATGAAGCTTTCTTT.

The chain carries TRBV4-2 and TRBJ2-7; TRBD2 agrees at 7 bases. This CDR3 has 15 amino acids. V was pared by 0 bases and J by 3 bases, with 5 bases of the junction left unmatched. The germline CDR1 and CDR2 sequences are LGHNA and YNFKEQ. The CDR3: CASSQDRGVLYEQYF. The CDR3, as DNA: TGTGCCAGCAGCCAAGATCGGGGGGTTCTCTACGAGCAGTACTTC.

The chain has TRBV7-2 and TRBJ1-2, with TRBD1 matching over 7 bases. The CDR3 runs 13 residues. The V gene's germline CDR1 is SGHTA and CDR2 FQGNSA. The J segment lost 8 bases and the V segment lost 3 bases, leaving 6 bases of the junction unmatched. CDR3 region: CASSFTGEVGYTF. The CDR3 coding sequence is TGTGCCAGCAGCTTTACAGGGGAAGTCGGCTACACCTTC.

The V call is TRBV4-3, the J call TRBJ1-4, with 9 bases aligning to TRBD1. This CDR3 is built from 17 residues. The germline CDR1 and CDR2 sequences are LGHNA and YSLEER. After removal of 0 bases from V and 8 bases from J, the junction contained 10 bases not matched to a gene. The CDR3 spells CASSQDWRGQGREKLFF. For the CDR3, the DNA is TGCGCCAGCAGCCAAGACTGGAGGGGACAGGGAAGAGAAAAACTGTTTTTT.

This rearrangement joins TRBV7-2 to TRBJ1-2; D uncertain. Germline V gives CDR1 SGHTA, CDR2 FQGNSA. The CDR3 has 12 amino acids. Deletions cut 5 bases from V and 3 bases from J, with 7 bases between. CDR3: CASSPLDYGYTF. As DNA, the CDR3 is TGTGCCAGCAGCCCCCTTGACTATGGCTACACCTTC.

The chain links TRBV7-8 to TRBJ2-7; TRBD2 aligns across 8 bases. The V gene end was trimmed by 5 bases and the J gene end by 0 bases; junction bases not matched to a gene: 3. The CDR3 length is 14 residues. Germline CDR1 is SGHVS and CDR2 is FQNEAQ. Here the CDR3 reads CASSTTSGSYEQYF. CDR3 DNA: TGTGCCAGCAGCACTACTAGCGGCTCCTACGAGCAGTACTTC.

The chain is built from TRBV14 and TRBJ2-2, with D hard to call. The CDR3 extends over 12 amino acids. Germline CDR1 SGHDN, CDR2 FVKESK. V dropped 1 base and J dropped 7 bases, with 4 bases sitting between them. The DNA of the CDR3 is TGTGCCAGCAGCCAAGGTTACGGGGAGCTGTTTTTT. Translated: CASSQGYGELFF.

The CDR3 sequence: CASSRGSSGTRIYNEQFF. In DNA, the CDR3 is TGTGCCAGTAGCCGAGGGAGCTCCGGGACAAGAATTTACAATGAGCAGTTCTTC. V is TRBV19 and J is TRBJ2-1, with a possible D match to TRBD1 (6 bases). The CDR3 loop spans 18 amino acids. Trimming removed 6 bases from V and 4 bases from J, with 25 bases in between. CDR1 and CDR2 from the germline V gene are LNHDA and SQIVND (reference sequence). The full variable domain, completed using reference TRBV19 and TRBJ2-1, is DGGITQSPKYLFRKEGQNVTLSCEQNLNHDAMYWYRQDPGQGLRLIYYSQIVNDFQKGDIAEGYSVSREKKESFPLTVTSAQKNPTAFYLCASSRGSSGTRIYNEQFFGPGTRLTVL.

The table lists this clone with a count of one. The chain's CDR3 is CASSLFLSGAPQETQYF. The CDR3 region has the DNA TGTGCCAGCAGCCTATTTTTATCAGGGGCCCCCCAAGAGACCCAGTACTTC. The chain couples TRBV4-2 to TRBJ2-5; perhaps TRBD1 as D (6 bases). Trimming shortened V by 4 bases and J by 1 base, and 19 bases separated the two germline ends. The CDR3 runs to 17 residues. Germline CDR1 is LGHNA and CDR2 is YNFKEQ.

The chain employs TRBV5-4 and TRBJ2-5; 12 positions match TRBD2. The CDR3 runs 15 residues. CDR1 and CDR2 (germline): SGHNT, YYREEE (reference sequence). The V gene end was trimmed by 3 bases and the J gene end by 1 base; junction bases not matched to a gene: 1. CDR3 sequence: CASSWTSGVQETQYF. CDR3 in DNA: TGTGCCAGCAGCTGGACTAGCGGGGTCCAAGAGACCCAGTACTTC.

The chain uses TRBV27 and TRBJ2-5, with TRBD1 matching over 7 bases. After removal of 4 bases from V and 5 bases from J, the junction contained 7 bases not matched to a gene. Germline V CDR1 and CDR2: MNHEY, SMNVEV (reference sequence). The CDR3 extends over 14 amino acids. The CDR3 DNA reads TGTGCCAGCAGTTCCGACAGGGTCTTGGAGACCCAGTACTTC. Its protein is CASSSDRVLETQYF.

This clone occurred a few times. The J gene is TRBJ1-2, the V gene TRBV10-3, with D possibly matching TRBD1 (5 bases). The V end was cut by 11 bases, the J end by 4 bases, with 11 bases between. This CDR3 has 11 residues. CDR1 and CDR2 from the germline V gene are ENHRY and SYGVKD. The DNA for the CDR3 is TGTGCCGCCAGGGATGGCTATGGCTACACCTTC. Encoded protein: CAARDGYGYTF.

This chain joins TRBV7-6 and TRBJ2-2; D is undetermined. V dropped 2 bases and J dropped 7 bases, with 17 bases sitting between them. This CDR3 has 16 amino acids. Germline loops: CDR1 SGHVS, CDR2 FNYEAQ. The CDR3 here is CASSLSARYSIGELFF. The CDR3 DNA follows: TGTGCCAGCAGCTTATCCGCCCGGTATTCGATCGGGGAGCTGTTTTTT.